The 19 T cell receptor beta chains presented below share a single source sample, sequenced in a study of cytomegalovirus exposure and HLA in healthy donors. Amplification used 60 Vbeta primers and 13 Jbeta primers. Assay: immunoSEQ multiplex PCR; the TCRdb copy retains only in-frame clones and omits some. The repertoire holds under 200,000 clones, 82% seen once, with about 1.5% in the top ten. Sequenced: PBMCs. The receptor set was obtained from a male donor in good health and CMV-seronegative.

In its sample, this clone was seen a few times. The J gene is TRBJ2-3, the V gene TRBV7-3; TRBD2 agrees at 9 bases. The CDR3 sequence is 16 residues long. J was trimmed by 5 bases and V by 1 base; bases with no gene match: 7. CDR1 SGHTA and CDR2 FQGTGA come from the germline V gene. CDR3 region: CASSLRREGHLDTQYF. CDR3 DNA sequence: TGTGCCAGCAGCTTAAGGCGGGAGGGCCATTTAGATACGCAGTATTTT.

This clone is a singleton in its sample. The chain employs TRBV5-1 and TRBJ2-3; D possibly corresponds to TRBD2 (5 bases). Trimming removed 3 bases from V and 1 base from J, with 15 bases in between. The germline V gene encodes CDR1 SGHRS and CDR2 YFSETQ. This CDR3 spans 16 amino acids. The CDR3 here is CASSYRGGSGTDTQYF. CDR3 in DNA: TGCGCCAGCAGCTACCGGGGTGGATCAGGCACAGATACGCAGTATTTT.

The rearrangement uses TRBV7-2 and TRBJ2-7, with 8 bases matching TRBD2. CDR1 and CDR2 (germline): SGHTA, FQGNSA. V trimming: 1 base; J trimming: 0 bases; junction bases outside the gene matches: 2. This CDR3 has 15 residues. CDR3 region: CASSLVAGGSYEQYF. The DNA of the CDR3 is TGTGCCAGCAGCTTAGTGGCGGGGGGCTCCTACGAGCAGTACTTC.

The genes are TRBV7-3 and TRBJ2-1, with 7 bases that match TRBD2. Germline CDR1 is SGHTA and CDR2 is FQGTGA. The ends lost 5 bases at V and 8 bases at J; junction bases unmatched: 3. This CDR3 region has 12 residues. CDR3 sequence (DNA): TGTGCCAGCAGCGGTGGGAGGGATGAGCAGTTCTTC. The encoded protein is CASSGGRDEQFF.

The chain is built from TRBV29-1 and TRBJ2-3; 8 positions agree with TRBD1. The germline gives CDR1 SQVTM, CDR2 ANQGSEA. With 8 bases clipped from V and 4 bases from J, the junction kept 11 bases outside the gene matches. The CDR3 is 14 residues long. As DNA, the CDR3 is TGCAGCACTGCGGCGGCAGGGGGCCCAGATACGCAGTATTTT. Translation gives CSTAAAGGPDTQYF.

J is TRBJ1-5 and V is TRBV6-1; D remains unclear. Deletions cut 6 bases from V and 4 bases from J, with 10 bases between. The CDR3 loop spans 13 amino acids. Germline V CDR1 and CDR2: MNHNS, SASEGT. The CDR3 protein is CASSERVNQPQHF. The CDR3 region has the DNA TGTGCCAGCAGCGAACGGGTAAATCAGCCCCAGCATTTT.

The chain uses TRBV19 and TRBJ2-2, with 8 bases matching TRBD1. Trimming removed 6 bases from V and 7 bases from J; junction bases left unmatched: 7. Germline V CDR1 and CDR2: LNHDA, SQIVND (reference sequence). This CDR3 is built from 14 residues. CDR3 bases: TGTGCCAGTAGCGATGGACAGGGCGGCGGGGAGCTGTTTTTT. Translating it yields CASSDGQGGGELFF.

J is TRBJ2-3 and V is TRBV28, with TRBD2 matching 7 bases. The V segment lost 1 base and the J segment 4 bases; nucleotides outside the gene matches: 14. This CDR3 contains 18 residues. Germline assignment: CDR1 MDHEN and CDR2 SYDVKM. DNA for the CDR3: TGTGCCAGCAGTTTATACGGGGTCCGGAGCGGGATTGCAGATACGCAGTATTTT. Its protein is CASSLYGVRSGIADTQYF.

Here the CDR3 reads CASSEGTGGAEQYF. In DNA form, the CDR3 reads TGTGCCAGCAGTGAAGGGACAGGGGGCGCCGAGCAGTACTTC. The chain links TRBV6-1 to TRBJ2-7; 11 bases map to TRBD1. Germline V gene lookup returns CDR1 MNHNS and CDR2 SASEGT. The CDR3 is made up of 14 amino acids. The V gene end was trimmed by 1 base and the J gene end by 6 bases; junction bases not matched to a gene: 2.

This chain connects TRBV29-1 to TRBJ2-2; 7 bases map to TRBD1. The CDR3 runs 12 residues. Germline V gives CDR1 SQVTM, CDR2 ANQGSEA. V trimming: 8 bases; J trimming: 5 bases; junction bases outside the gene matches: 5. CDR3 residues: CSKTGETGELFF. The CDR3 nucleotides read TGCAGCAAAACAGGGGAAACCGGGGAGCTGTTTTTT.

V gene TRBV1 combines with J gene TRBJ2-5; TRBD1 reflects the table's D call only, with no check against the DNA. TRBV1 is marked as a pseudogene. The CDR3 loop spans 17 amino acids. The CDR3 DNA sequence: TGCACCAGCAGCCAGTTTTCGGGACAGAAGAACCAAGAGACCCAGTACTTC. This translates into CTSSQFSGQKNQETQYF.

This clone was observed a few times. The chain couples TRBV4-1 to TRBJ2-7; D is ambiguous. Trimming removed 1 base at V and 7 bases at J, with 11 bases between. Germline lookup yields CDR1 MGHRA and CDR2 YSYEKL. The CDR3 is made up of 13 amino acids. The CDR3 sequence is CASSQVLPGEQYF. In nucleotides, the CDR3 is TGCGCCAGCAGCCAAGTCCTTCCCGGGGAGCAGTACTTC.

As DNA, the CDR3 is TGTGCCAGCAGCTTAGTTACGACTAGCAGAGACAATGAGCAGTTCTTC. Its translation: CASSLVTTSRDNEQFF. V gene TRBV7-9 combines with J gene TRBJ2-1, with 7 positions matching TRBD2. Trimming at V came to 1 base and at J to 5 bases, leaving 8 bases not matched to a gene. The germline V gene has CDR1 SEHNR and CDR2 FQNEAQ (reference sequence). This CDR3 spans 16 amino acids. Variable domain in full (rest from reference TRBV7-9 and TRBJ2-1): DTGVSQNPRHKITKRGQNVTFRCDPISEHNRLYWYRQTLGQGPEFLTYFQNEAQLEKSRLLSDRFSAERPKGSFSTLEIQRTEQGDSAMYLCASSLVTTSRDNEQFFGPGTRLTVL.

This rearrangement joins TRBV28 to TRBJ1-1, with 10 bases that match TRBD1. Per germline, CDR1 MDHEN and CDR2 SYDVKM. The CDR3 runs 12 residues. V shed 8 bases, J shed 11 bases, and the junction held 8 bases outside the gene matches. CDR3 protein: CASGQGERRAFF. The CDR3 coding sequence is TGTGCCAGCGGACAGGGGGAACGGCGGGCTTTCTTT.

V usage is TRBV11-3 and J usage is TRBJ2-1, with a weak D call TRBD1 (6 bases). Germline V gives CDR1 SGHNT, CDR2 YENEEA. Deletions cut 4 bases from V and 6 bases from J, with 22 bases between. CDR3 size: 17 residues. In DNA, the CDR3 is TGTGCCAGCAGCTCCCCACAGGGTAGTGTCATCGGCAATGAGCAGTTCTTC. Protein sequence: CASSSPQGSVIGNEQFF.

This chain joins TRBV10-3 and TRBJ2-7; 9 nucleotides agree with TRBD2. The V segment lost 6 bases and the J segment 4 bases; nucleotides outside the gene matches: 4. This CDR3 contains 13 residues. Germline lookup yields CDR1 ENHRY and CDR2 SYGVKD. The DNA of the CDR3 is TGTGCCATCAGGCGGGAGGGGAGGTACGAGCAGTACTTC. It codes for CAIRREGRYEQYF.

The rearrangement links TRBV6-1 to TRBJ1-1; D is undetermined. V gave up 4 bases and J gave up 0 bases, with 9 bases separating them. CDR1 and CDR2 (germline): MNHNS, SASEGT. This CDR3 is 14 amino acids long. The CDR3 sequence: CASSVEEVNTEAFF. In nucleotides, the CDR3 is TGTGCCAGCAGTGTAGAAGAGGTGAACACTGAAGCTTTCTTT.

This clone was counted between two and nine times. The chain links TRBV11-3 to TRBJ1-1; 7 bases map to TRBD1. The CDR3 is 13 amino acids. The V gene end was trimmed by 0 bases and the J gene end by 6 bases; junction bases not matched to a gene: 1. The V gene's germline CDR1 is SGHNT and CDR2 YENEEA. Here the CDR3 DNA reads TGTGCCAGCAGCTTAGACCAGGGGGCTGAAGCTTTCTTT. It translates to CASSLDQGAEAFF.

V and J are TRBV6-1 and TRBJ1-2, with 8 bases aligning to TRBD1. Germline V gene lookup returns CDR1 MNHNS and CDR2 SASEGT. This CDR3 is 14 amino acids long. Trimming cost V 4 bases and J 6 bases; bases outside gene matches: 7. CDR3 in amino acids: CASSVSDRENGYTF. Written as DNA, the CDR3 is TGTGCCAGCAGTGTATCGGACAGGGAAAATGGCTACACCTTC.